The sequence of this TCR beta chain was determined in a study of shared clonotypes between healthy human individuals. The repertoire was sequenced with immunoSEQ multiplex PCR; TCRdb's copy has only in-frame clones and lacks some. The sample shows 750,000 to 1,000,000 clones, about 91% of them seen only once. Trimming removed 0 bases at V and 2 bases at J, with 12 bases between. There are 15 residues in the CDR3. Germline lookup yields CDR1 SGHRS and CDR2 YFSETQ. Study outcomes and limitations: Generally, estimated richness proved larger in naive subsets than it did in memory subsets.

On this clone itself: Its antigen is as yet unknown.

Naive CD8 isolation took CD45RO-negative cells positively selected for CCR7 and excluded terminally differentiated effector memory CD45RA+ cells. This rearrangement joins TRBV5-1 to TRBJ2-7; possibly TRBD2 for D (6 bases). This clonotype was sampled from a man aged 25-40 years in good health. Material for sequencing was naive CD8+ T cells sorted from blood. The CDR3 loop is CASSLGMGLPYEQYF. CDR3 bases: TGCGCCAGCAGCTTGGGGATGGGACTTCCCTACGAGCAGTACTTC.